What follows is one T cell receptor beta chain and its context. Its antigen remains unidentified. Trimming removed 0 bases from V and 0 bases from J, with 16 bases in between. This CDR3 spans 17 amino acids. Germline CDR1 reads SGHRS; CDR2 reads YFSETQ. The source of the sample is a study of PD-L1 blockade in urothelial cancer. Study as a whole: Patients started atezolizumab in about 2014, 1,200 mg intravenously every 3 weeks. The median T cell count in blood samples was roughly 140,000. Study outcomes and limitations: Stronger expansion of tumor-associated clones in blood at 3 weeks distinguished durable-benefit patients.

Time point: pretreatment peripheral blood. Generated by immunoSEQ multiplex PCR, the TCRdb table keeps only in-frame clones and is missing some. The data contain under 70,000 clones, 75% to 90% of them singletons. This sequence originates from a man aged 70 or older with urothelial cancer. Source: PBMCs, taken around atezolizumab (anti-PD-L1) treatment. The V gene is TRBV5-1, the J gene TRBJ2-7; weak D call: TRBD2 (6 bases). CDR3 region: CASSLAGVAGFSYEQYF. CDR3 nucleotide sequence: TGCGCCAGCAGCTTGGCCGGGGTGGCGGGATTCTCCTACGAGCAGTACTTC.